These 8 T cell receptor beta chains share one sample of origin, sequenced in a study. One entry per CDR3 protein, called by TCRdb with MiXCR from the RT-PCR reads. The data hold about 680,000 distinct CDR3 sequences, with 14% observed a single time. Sequenced material: memory CD4+ T cells from blood. The origin of the receptors is a female donor in good health, serving as a healthy control.

V and J are TRBV15 and TRBJ1-1; no clear D. CDR1 is LNHNV and CDR2 is YYDKDF in the germline V gene (reference sequence). V was trimmed by 1 base and J by 1 base, leaving 10 bases between them. This CDR3 is 15 amino acids long. The CDR3 coding sequence is TGTGCCACCAGCAGAGGAGGCACCGGGAACACTGAAGCTTTCTTT. Its translation is CATSRGGTGNTEAFF.

This clonotype was seen a handful of times. The rearrangement joins TRBV20-1 to TRBJ2-1; TRBD2 is a possible D gene (5 bases). V dropped 4 bases and J dropped 0 bases, with 10 bases sitting between them. This CDR3 spans 14 amino acids. CDR1 is DFQATT and CDR2 is SNEGSKA in the germline V gene (reference sequence). CDR3 protein: CSAMPGSSYNEQFF. CDR3 bases: TGCAGTGCTATGCCGGGGAGCTCCTACAATGAGCAGTTCTTC.

The sample holds many counts of this clonotype. The genes are TRBV4-3 and TRBJ2-1, with 15 nucleotides matching TRBD2. The CDR3 loop spans 21 amino acids. Germline CDR1 reads LGHNA; CDR2 reads YSLEER. V trimming: 2 bases; J trimming: 6 bases; junction bases outside the gene matches: 17. CDR3 protein: CASSQQGTGHGLAGGPNEQFF. DNA for the CDR3: TGCGCCAGCAGCCAACAGGGGACAGGGCACGGACTAGCGGGAGGGCCCAATGAGCAGTTCTTC.

As DNA, the CDR3 is TGCGCCAGCAGCTCAGGTTATAGCGGGAGCACAGATACGCAGTATTTT. It specifies CASSSGYSGSTDTQYF. The rearrangement joins TRBV5-1 to TRBJ2-3; TRBD2 matches 7 bases. The CDR3 is 16 amino acids. CDR1 SGHRS and CDR2 YFSETQ come from the germline V gene. The J segment lost 0 bases and the V segment lost 3 bases, leaving 7 bases of the junction unmatched.

The rearrangement joins TRBV5-5 to TRBJ2-2; unclear D gene. CDR1 and CDR2 from the germline V gene are SGHKS and YYEKEE (reference sequence). The CDR3 covers 11 residues. DNA for the CDR3: TGTGCGACGGAGTGGAACGGGGAGCTGTTTTTT. It translates to CATEWNGELFF.

The gene calls are TRBV12-3 or TRBV12-4 and TRBJ1-5, with 8 bases matching TRBD1. The length of the CDR3 is 15 residues. The V segment lost 5 bases and the J segment 5 bases; nucleotides outside the gene matches: 8. This CDR3 is CASSQGDRFDQPQHF. The CDR3 DNA reads TGTGCCAGCAGTCAGGGGGACAGGTTCGATCAGCCCCAGCATTTT.

The rearrangement uses TRBV18 and TRBJ2-1; 7 nucleotides align to TRBD2. V lost 6 bases, J lost 6 bases, and 8 bases stayed unmatched. CDR3 size: 14 residues. Per germline, CDR1 KGHSH and CDR2 LQKENI. In DNA form, the CDR3 reads TGTGCCAGCTCTCTCGAGCGGGGCCCCAATGAGCAGTTCTTC. Translating it yields CASSLERGPNEQFF. The complete variable domain, with remaining parts taken from reference TRBV18 and TRBJ2-1, reads NAGVMQNPRHLVRRRGQEARLRCSPMKGHSHVYWYRQLPEEGLKFMVYLQKENIIDESGMPKERFSAEFPKEGPSILRIQQVVRGDSAAYFCASSLERGPNEQFFGPGTRLTVL.

This sequence joins TRBV3-1 and TRBJ1-6, with D unresolved. Germline-derived CDR1 and CDR2 are LGHDT and YNNKEL (reference sequence). This CDR3 has 15 residues. Trimming removed 1 base from V and 4 bases from J, with 8 bases in between. Written as DNA, the CDR3 is TGTGCCAGCAGCCAAGGAGGCCAGTATAATTCACCCCTCCACTTT. It encodes CASSQGGQYNSPLHF.